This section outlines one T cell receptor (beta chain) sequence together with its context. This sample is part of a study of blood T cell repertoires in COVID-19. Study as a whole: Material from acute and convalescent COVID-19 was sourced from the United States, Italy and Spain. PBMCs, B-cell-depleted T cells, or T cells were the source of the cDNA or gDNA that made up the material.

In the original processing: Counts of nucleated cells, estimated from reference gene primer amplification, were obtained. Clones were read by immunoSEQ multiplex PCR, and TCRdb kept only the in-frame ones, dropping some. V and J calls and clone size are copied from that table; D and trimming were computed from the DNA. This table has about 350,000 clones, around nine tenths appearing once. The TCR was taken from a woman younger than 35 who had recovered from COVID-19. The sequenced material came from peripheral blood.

The chain's CDR3 is CASRGGVNTQYF. The CDR3 DNA reads TGTGCCAGCAGGGGGGGGGTTAATACGCAGTATTTT. The chain recombines TRBV2 with TRBJ2-3; TRBD2 agrees at 7 bases. The CDR3 contains 12 residues. J lost 7 bases, V lost 6 bases, and 4 bases had no gene match. Germline V gene data show CDR1 as SNHLY and CDR2 as FYNNEI.